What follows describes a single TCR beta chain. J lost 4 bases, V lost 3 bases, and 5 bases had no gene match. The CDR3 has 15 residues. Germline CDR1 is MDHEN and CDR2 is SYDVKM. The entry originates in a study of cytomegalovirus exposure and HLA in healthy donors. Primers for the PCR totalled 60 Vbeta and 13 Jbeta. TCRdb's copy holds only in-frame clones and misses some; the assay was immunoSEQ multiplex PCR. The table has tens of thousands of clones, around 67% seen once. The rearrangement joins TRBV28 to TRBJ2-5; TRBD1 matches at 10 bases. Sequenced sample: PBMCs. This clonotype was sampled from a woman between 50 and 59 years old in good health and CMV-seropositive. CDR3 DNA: TGTGCCAGCAGTTTCCCGACAGGGGGCGCAGAGACCCAGTACTTC. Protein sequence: CASSFPTGGAETQYF. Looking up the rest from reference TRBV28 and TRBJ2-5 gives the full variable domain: DVKVTQSSRYLVKRTGEKVFLECVQDMDHENMFWYRQDPGLGLRLIYFSYDVKMKEKGDIPEGYSVSREKKERFSLILESASTNQTSMYLCASSFPTGGAETQYFGPGTRLLVL.